These 3 T cell receptor beta chains came from one sample sequenced in a study of vaccination and CD4 T cells after COVID-19. Sequenced with the Oncomine TCR Beta short-read assay was DNA taken from cultured CD4+ T cells. TCRdb re-derived calls from the PCR reads in MiXCR, one entry per CDR3 protein. Of 8,500 to 14,000 distinct CDR3 sequences listed, 50% to 60% are singletons. As for treatment: approximately 9-day PBMC culture with coronavirus spike peptide pools or control peptides (ViraFEST assay). Antigens for these TCRs are unknown. The source material was CD4+ T cells from blood, cultured in vitro. The receptors stem from a human donor who had recovered from COVID-19.

The V call is TRBV18, the J call TRBJ2-3; D uncertain. The length of the CDR3 is 16 residues. Germline lookup yields CDR1 KGHSH and CDR2 LQKENI. V lost 3 bases and J lost 0, with 13 bases in between. DNA of the CDR3: TGTGCCAGCTCACCTCTCACGGTGGGGAGCACAGATACGCAGTATTTT. It specifies CASSPLTVGSTDTQYF.

This sequence joins TRBV5-1 and TRBJ2-3; D is unclear. Germline V gene lookup returns CDR1 SGHRS and CDR2 YFSETQ. The CDR3 loop spans 17 amino acids. V was cut by 0 bases and J by 0 bases, with 14 bases left in between. In nucleotides, the CDR3 is TGCGCCAGCAGCTTGGTGATAATAGCTGCTAGCACAGATACGCAGTATTTT. It yields the protein CASSLVIIAASTDTQYF.

The chain joins TRBV2 to TRBJ1-2; 11 positions match TRBD1. In germline, CDR1 is SNHLY, CDR2 FYNNEI. The V and J ends lost 8 bases and 3 bases, in that order; junction bases with no gene match: 2. The CDR3 loop spans 13 amino acids. The CDR3 DNA is TGTGCCAGCCGGACAGGGGGCTACTATGGCTACACCTTC. As protein: CASRTGGYYGYTF.